This T cell receptor beta chain is from a study of blood T cell repertoires in COVID-19. Study-wide context: From the United States, Italy and Spain came samples of acute and convalescent COVID-19. The analysed material was cDNA or gDNA that came from T cells, B-cell-depleted T cells, or PBMCs.

This CDR3 is 15 amino acids long. The V segment lost 6 bases and the J segment 3 bases; nucleotides outside the gene matches: 11. The germline gives CDR1 DFQATT, CDR2 SNEGSKA (reference sequence). As processed by the authors: Estimation of nucleated cell counts relied on the amplification of reference gene primers. Measured with immunoSEQ multiplex PCR; TCRdb has only the in-frame clones, and not every one. V and J calls and clone size follow that table, whereas D and trimming were derived from the DNA. The repertoire holds around 150,000 clones, approximately 84% seen once, with 5.5% to 7% in the top ten.

The chain couples TRBV20-1 to TRBJ2-7; TRBD2 matches 10 bases. Sequenced: peripheral blood. This receptor was identified in a human donor in a cohort sampled during active COVID-19. The DNA of the CDR3 is TGCAGTGCAAGTTTTGGGACTAGCGCCAACTACGAGCAGTACTTC. Translation gives CSASFGTSANYEQYF.